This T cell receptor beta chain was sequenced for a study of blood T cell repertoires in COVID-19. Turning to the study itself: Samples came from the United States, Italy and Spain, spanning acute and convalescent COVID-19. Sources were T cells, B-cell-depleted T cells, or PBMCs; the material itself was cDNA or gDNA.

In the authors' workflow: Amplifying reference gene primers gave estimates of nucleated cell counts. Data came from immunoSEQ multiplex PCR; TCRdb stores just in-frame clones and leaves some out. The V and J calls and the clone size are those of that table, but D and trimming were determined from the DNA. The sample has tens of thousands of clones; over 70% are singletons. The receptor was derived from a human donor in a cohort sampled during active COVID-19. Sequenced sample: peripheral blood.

The CDR3 DNA sequence: TGTGCCAGCAGTACCCGCCGGGACAGGATGGGGGAGACCCAGTACTTC. Its protein is CASSTRRDRMGETQYF. The V call is TRBV6-6, the J call TRBJ2-5; 8 bases map to TRBD1. This CDR3 contains 16 residues. From germline, CDR1 is MNHNY and CDR2 SVGAGI (reference sequence). Trimming at V came to 5 bases and at J to 5 bases, leaving 13 bases not matched to a gene.